What follows are 19 T cell receptor beta chains derived from one specimen sequenced in a study of regulatory T cells in long-lasting Graves disease. Documented time point: newly diagnosed GD, antithyroid drugs for less than 3 months. The TCR library used RNA extracted from PBMCs. TCR beta libraries were built with iRepertoire HTBI primers and Arm-PCR of CDR3 regions. MiXCR, applied by TCRdb to the multiplex PCR reads, yields one record per CDR3 protein. The repertoire has 450,000 to 650,000 distinct CDR3 sequences, around 16% of them found once; the top ten carry 25%. This same sample was also part of a study on T cells in Graves' hyperthyroidism and ophthalmopathy.

The sample here was peripheral blood mononuclear cells (PBMCs), taken at new diagnosis, from a patient treated with antithyroid drugs. Receptors originate from a woman between 40 and 65 years old with Graves disease.

The chain is built from TRBV27 and TRBJ1-1; no clear D gene. The V end lost 0 bases, the J end lost 7 bases, and 9 bases lay between the germline ends. The CDR3 spans 13 residues. Germline V gene sequence: CDR1 MNHEY, CDR2 SMNVEV (reference sequence). CDR3 sequence reads: CASSLSRKYEAFF. Here the CDR3 DNA reads TGTGCCAGCAGTTTATCGCGCAAATATGAAGCTTTCTTT.

This chain connects TRBV19 to TRBJ1-1; D gene unclear. The CDR3 is 14 amino acids. Per the germline V gene, CDR1 is LNHDA and CDR2 is SQIVND (reference sequence). With 3 bases removed from V and 1 base from J, the gap between germline ends came to 9 bases. CDR3 nucleotides: TGTGCCAGTAGTATCTCGGAGGGGAACACTGAAGCTTTCTTT. This gives the protein CASSISEGNTEAFF.

This clonotype occurred many times. The chain uses TRBV15 and TRBJ2-1; 7 bases are a match to TRBD1. The CDR3 loop spans 17 amino acids. Germline-derived CDR1 and CDR2 are LNHNV and YYDKDF (reference sequence). Trimming at V came to 1 base and at J to 3 bases, leaving 9 bases not matched to a gene. In nucleotides, the CDR3 is TGTGCCACCAGCAGAGTCTCCGGACAGGTAATCTACAATGAGCAGTTCTTC. It specifies CATSRVSGQVIYNEQFF.

Ten or more counts support this clonotype. The rearrangement joins TRBV12-3 or TRBV12-4 to TRBJ2-3; the D gene is possibly TRBD1 (6 bases). This CDR3 has 16 residues. V was clipped by 1 base and J by 1 base, with 12 bases between them. The CDR3 coding sequence is TGTGCCAGCAGTTTAGAGGGCAGGGGCCGCACAGATACGCAGTATTTT. Encoded protein: CASSLEGRGRTDTQYF.

CDR3 nucleotides: TGTGCCAGCAGCCAAGAGGGAACTAGCGGGGGGGCCGACTACGAGCAGTACTTC. Amino acid sequence: CASSQEGTSGGADYEQYF. The chain carries TRBV3-1 and TRBJ2-7; 13 bases map to TRBD2. CDR1 and CDR2 (germline): LGHDT, YNNKEL (reference sequence). Trimming removed 0 bases from V and 3 bases from J; junction bases left unmatched: 8. The CDR3 totals 18 residues.

The V call is TRBV19, the J call TRBJ2-3, with D perhaps matching TRBD1 or TRBD2 (5 bases each). Germline V CDR1 and CDR2: LNHDA, SQIVND (reference sequence). The V gene lost 3 bases and the J gene lost 5 bases, with 18 bases spanning the gap. The CDR3 spans 16 residues. CDR3 in amino acids: CASSIDLAGRVDTQYF. For the CDR3, the DNA is TGTGCCAGTAGTATTGATCTGGCAGGGAGAGTAGATACGCAGTATTTT.

This clonotype was seen at least ten times. This chain joins TRBV10-1 and TRBJ1-5; D gene ambiguous. V was clipped by 4 bases and J by 6 bases, with 10 bases between them. Germline V CDR1 and CDR2: WNHNN, SYGVQD (reference sequence). The CDR3 loop spans 13 amino acids. For the CDR3, the DNA is TGCGCCAGCAGTGTAGCCCGGGGTCAGCCCCAGCATTTT. Translation gives CASSVARGQPQHF.

This clonotype was counted a few times. The rearrangement uses TRBV12-3 or TRBV12-4 and TRBJ2-5, with D unresolved. The V end was cut by 8 bases, the J end by 1 base, with 5 bases between. The CDR3 covers 11 residues. CDR3 protein: CASCVQETQYF. Here the CDR3 DNA reads TGTGCCAGCTGTGTCCAAGAGACCCAGTACTTC.

This clonotype was detected many times. The rearrangement joins TRBV7-9 to TRBJ1-5, with D maybe TRBD1 (5 bases). The CDR3 is made up of 15 amino acids. Between the trimmed V and J ends, which lost 4 bases and 1 base, there was a span of 11 bases. CDR1 is SEHNR and CDR2 is FQNEAQ in the germline V gene (reference sequence). In nucleotides, the CDR3 is TGTGCCAGCAGCTCTGGGACGGTGAGCAATCAGCCCCAGCATTTT. Translation: CASSSGTVSNQPQHF.

Many counts were recorded for this clonotype. The chain's CDR3 is CSATGGAVYNEQFF. The CDR3 coding sequence is TGCAGTGCTACAGGGGGCGCGGTCTACAATGAGCAGTTCTTC. The rearrangement uses TRBV20-1 and TRBJ2-1; 8 bases are shared with TRBD1. This CDR3 has 14 residues. Germline CDR1 and CDR2: DFQATT and SNEGSKA (reference sequence). V dropped 4 bases and J dropped 3; count of bases not matched to a gene: 5.

This clonotype showed up just a few times. The V gene is TRBV19, the J gene TRBJ2-7; 9 bases are shared with TRBD2. V shed 3 bases and J 3 bases; nucleotides not matched to a gene: 12. Germline CDR1 is LNHDA and CDR2 is SQIVND (reference sequence). CDR3 length equals 17 residues. Here the CDR3 DNA reads TGTGCCAGTAGTATGCGGACTAGCGTCCCCTTTAACTACGAGCAGTACTTC. It is translated as CASSMRTSVPFNYEQYF.

The rearrangement uses TRBV29-1 and TRBJ2-5; 7 bases are shared with TRBD1. This CDR3 has 14 residues. Germline V gene lookup returns CDR1 SQVTM and CDR2 ANQGSEA. Trimming removed 1 base from V and 7 bases from J; junction bases left unmatched: 9. The CDR3 DNA follows: TGCAGCGTTGAAGGAACAGGGGCCGACGGGACCCAGTACTTC. It translates to CSVEGTGADGTQYF.

The chain is built from TRBV4-1 and TRBJ1-2; a weak D match, TRBD1 (5 bases). The V end was cut by 1 base, the J end by 4 bases, with 13 bases between. This CDR3 comprises 15 residues. Looked up from germline, CDR1 is MGHRA and CDR2 is YSYEKL. CDR3 bases: TGCGCCAGCAGCCAAGTCGGGAAGGGGATCTATGGCTACACCTTC. It specifies CASSQVGKGIYGYTF.

This clonotype was detected only a few times. The V call is TRBV20-1, the J call TRBJ1-5; a possible D gene is TRBD1 (5 bases). The ends were cut back, 0 bases at V and 7 bases at J, with 10 bases in the middle. From germline, CDR1 is DFQATT and CDR2 SNEGSKA (reference sequence). There are 13 residues in the CDR3. This CDR3 reads CSAREGVRQPQHF. In DNA form, the CDR3 reads TGCAGTGCTAGAGAGGGGGTTAGGCAGCCCCAGCATTTT.

This clonotype was counted many times. This chain connects TRBV3-1 to TRBJ2-1, with D perhaps matching TRBD1 or TRBD2 (5 bases each). Germline CDR1 is LGHDT and CDR2 is YNNKEL (reference sequence). Trimming pared 4 bases from V and 6 bases from J, leaving 13 bases between. The CDR3 is 14 amino acids. The CDR3 region is CASSLGPPSNEQFF. The CDR3 DNA reads TGTGCCAGCAGCCTGGGACCCCCGTCCAATGAGCAGTTCTTC.

At least ten counts were recorded for this clonotype. The chain couples TRBV6-1 to TRBJ1-1; D remains unclear. Germline V gene sequence: CDR1 MNHNS, CDR2 SASEGT. Trimming cost V 4 bases and J 0 bases, with 6 bases left between them. The CDR3 runs to 13 residues. The CDR3 reads CASSVSLNTEAFF. The CDR3 region has the DNA TGTGCCAGCAGTGTATCGTTGAACACTGAAGCTTTCTTT.

This clonotype has a handful of counts. The gene calls are TRBV5-6 and TRBJ2-3; 11 nucleotides match TRBD2. With V trimmed by 4 bases and J by 0 bases, 13 bases remained unmatched. Germline V gene sequence: CDR1 SGHDT, CDR2 YYEEEE. The CDR3 has 19 amino acids. Here the CDR3 DNA reads TGTGCCAGCAGCCCGACCCTTGGGACTAGCGGATTTAGCACAGATACGCAGTATTTT. This sequence encodes CASSPTLGTSGFSTDTQYF. Full variable domain (outside the CDR3, taken from reference TRBV5-6 and TRBJ2-3): DAGVTQSPTHLIKTRGQQVTLRCSPKSGHDTVSWYQQALGQGPQFIFQYYEEEERQRGNFPDRFSGHQFPNYSSELNVNALLLGDSALYLCASSPTLGTSGFSTDTQYFGPGTRLTVL.

This clonotype was seen a handful of times. V usage is TRBV9 and J usage is TRBJ2-7, with TRBD1 matching 10 bases. Germline V gives CDR1 SGDLS, CDR2 YYNGEE. The CDR3 has 15 residues. Trimming took 4 bases from V and 6 from J; bases not matched to a gene: 10. The CDR3 sequence: CASSSLTGGKSEQYF. The CDR3 DNA reads TGTGCCAGCAGCTCCCTGACAGGGGGCAAGTCCGAGCAGTACTTC.

The chain carries TRBV19 and TRBJ1-6; 7 positions match TRBD1. V gave up 11 bases and J gave up 7 bases; unmatched junction bases: 5. The germline CDR1 and CDR2 sequences are LNHDA and SQIVND (reference sequence). The CDR3 is 12 amino acids. In nucleotides, the CDR3 is TGTGCCGGCCGACAGGGAAATTCACCCCTCCACTTT. Translation gives CAGRQGNSPLHF.